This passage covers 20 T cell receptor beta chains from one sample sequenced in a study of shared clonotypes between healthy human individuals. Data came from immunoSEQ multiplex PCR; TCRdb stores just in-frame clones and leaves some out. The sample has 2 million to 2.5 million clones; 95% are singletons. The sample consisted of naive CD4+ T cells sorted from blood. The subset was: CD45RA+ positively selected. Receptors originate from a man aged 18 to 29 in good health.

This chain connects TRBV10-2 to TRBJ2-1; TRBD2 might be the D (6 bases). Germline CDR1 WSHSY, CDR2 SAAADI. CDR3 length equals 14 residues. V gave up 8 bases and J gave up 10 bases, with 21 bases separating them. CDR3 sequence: CASGRTTVQFEQFF. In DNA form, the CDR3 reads TGCGCCAGCGGTAGGACTACGGTACAATTCGAGCAGTTCTTC.

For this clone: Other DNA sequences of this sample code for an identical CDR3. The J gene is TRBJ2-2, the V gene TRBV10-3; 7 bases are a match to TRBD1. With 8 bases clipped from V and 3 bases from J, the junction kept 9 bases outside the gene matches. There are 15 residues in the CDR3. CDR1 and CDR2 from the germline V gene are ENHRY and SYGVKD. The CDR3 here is CAISPGQGDTGELFF. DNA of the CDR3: TGTGCCATCTCCCCCGGGCAGGGGGACACCGGGGAGCTGTTTTTT.

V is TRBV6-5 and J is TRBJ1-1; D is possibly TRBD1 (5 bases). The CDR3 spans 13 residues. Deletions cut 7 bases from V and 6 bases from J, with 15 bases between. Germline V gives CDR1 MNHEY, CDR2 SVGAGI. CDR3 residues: CASTPGGVPEAFF. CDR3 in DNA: TGTGCCAGCACCCCCGGAGGGGTCCCTGAAGCTTTCTTT.

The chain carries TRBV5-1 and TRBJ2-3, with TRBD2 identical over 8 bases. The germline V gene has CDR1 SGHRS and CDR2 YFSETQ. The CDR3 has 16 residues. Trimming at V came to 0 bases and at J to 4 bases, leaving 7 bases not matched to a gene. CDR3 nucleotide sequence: TGCGCCAGCAGCTTGGGGACAGCGGGGGTGGCAGATACGCAGTATTTT. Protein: CASSLGTAGVADTQYF.

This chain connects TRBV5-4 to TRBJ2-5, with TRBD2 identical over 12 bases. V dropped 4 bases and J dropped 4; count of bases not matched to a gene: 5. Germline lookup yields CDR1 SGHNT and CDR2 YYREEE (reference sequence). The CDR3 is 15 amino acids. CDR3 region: CASSTGLAGVETQYF. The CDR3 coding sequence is TGTGCCAGCAGCACGGGACTAGCGGGTGTAGAGACCCAGTACTTC.

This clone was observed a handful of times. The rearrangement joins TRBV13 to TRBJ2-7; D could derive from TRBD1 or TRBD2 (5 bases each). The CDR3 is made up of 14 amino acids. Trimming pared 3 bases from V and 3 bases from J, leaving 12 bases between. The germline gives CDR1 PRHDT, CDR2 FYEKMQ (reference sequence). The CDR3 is CASSLGDENYEQYF. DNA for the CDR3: TGTGCCAGCAGCTTGGGGGACGAAAACTACGAGCAGTACTTC. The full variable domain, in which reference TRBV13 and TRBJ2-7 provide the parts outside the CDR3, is AAGVIQSPRHLIKEKRETATLKCYPIPRHDTVYWYQQGPGQDPQFLISFYEKMQSDKGSIPDRFSAQQFSDYHSELNMSSLELGDSALYFCASSLGDENYEQYFGPGTRLTVT.

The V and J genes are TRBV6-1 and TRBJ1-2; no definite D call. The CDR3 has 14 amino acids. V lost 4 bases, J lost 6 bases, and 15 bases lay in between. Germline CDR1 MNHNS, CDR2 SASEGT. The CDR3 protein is CASSVNAITDGYTF. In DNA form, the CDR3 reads TGTGCCAGCAGTGTTAATGCTATAACGGATGGCTACACCTTC.

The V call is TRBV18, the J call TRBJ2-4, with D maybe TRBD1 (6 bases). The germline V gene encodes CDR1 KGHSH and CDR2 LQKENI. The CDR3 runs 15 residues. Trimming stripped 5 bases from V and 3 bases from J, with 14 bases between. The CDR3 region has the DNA TGTGCCAGCTCAACCACAGGGTCGATCAAAAACATTCAGTACTTC. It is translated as CASSTTGSIKNIQYF. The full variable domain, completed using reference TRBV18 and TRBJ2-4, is NAGVMQNPRHLVRRRGQEARLRCSPMKGHSHVYWYRQLPEEGLKFMVYLQKENIIDESGMPKERFSAEFPKEGPSILRIQQVVRGDSAAYFCASSTTGSIKNIQYFGAGTRLSVL.

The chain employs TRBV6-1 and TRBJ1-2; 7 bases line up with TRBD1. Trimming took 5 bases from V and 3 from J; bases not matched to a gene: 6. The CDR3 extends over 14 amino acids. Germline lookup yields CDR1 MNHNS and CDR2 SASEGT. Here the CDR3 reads CASSQITGDYGYTF. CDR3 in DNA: TGTGCCAGCAGTCAGATAACAGGGGACTATGGCTACACCTTC.

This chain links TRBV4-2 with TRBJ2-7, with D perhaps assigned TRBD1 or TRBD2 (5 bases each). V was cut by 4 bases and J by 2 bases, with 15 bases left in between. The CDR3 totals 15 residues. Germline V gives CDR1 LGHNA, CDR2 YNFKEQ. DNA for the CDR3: TGTGCCAGCAGCCCTCCGGGACGGAACACCTACGAGCAGTACTTC. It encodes CASSPPGRNTYEQYF.

The CDR3 sequence is CASSRLASSYNEQFF. The DNA for the CDR3 is TGTGCCAGCAGCCGACTAGCGAGCTCCTACAATGAGCAGTTCTTC. The rearrangement links TRBV9 to TRBJ2-1, with 8 bases aligning to TRBD2. CDR3 size: 15 residues. Trimming cost V 4 bases and J 0 bases; bases outside gene matches: 3. The V gene's germline CDR1 is SGDLS and CDR2 YYNGEE.

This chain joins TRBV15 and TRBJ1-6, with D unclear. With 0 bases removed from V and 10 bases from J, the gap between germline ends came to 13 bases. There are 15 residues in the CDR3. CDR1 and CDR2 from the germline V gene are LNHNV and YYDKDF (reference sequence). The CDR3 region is CATSRDAYVRSPLHF. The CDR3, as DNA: TGTGCCACCAGCAGAGATGCATACGTGAGATCACCCCTCCACTTT.

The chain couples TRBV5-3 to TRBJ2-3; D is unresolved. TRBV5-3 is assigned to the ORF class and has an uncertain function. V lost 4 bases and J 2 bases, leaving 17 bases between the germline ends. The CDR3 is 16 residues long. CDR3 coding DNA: TGTGCCAGAAGCCTAACGACACCGGCCCCCACAGATACGCAGTATTTT. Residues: CARSLTTPAPTDTQYF.

For the CDR3, the DNA is TGTGCCAGCAGCTTGGGGCCGCGTGGGGTCCAAGAGACCCAGTACTTC. As protein: CASSLGPRGVQETQYF. The rearrangement links TRBV7-8 to TRBJ2-5, with D possibly being TRBD1 (5 bases). This CDR3 comprises 16 residues. V was trimmed by 3 bases and J by 1 base, leaving 15 bases between them. From germline, CDR1 is SGHVS and CDR2 FQNEAQ.

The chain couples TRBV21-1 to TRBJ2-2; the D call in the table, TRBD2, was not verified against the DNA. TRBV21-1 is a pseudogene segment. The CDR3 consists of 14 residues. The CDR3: CASSRTGGAGELFF. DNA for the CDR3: TGTGCCAGCAGTAGGACCGGGGGAGCCGGGGAGCTGTTTTTT.

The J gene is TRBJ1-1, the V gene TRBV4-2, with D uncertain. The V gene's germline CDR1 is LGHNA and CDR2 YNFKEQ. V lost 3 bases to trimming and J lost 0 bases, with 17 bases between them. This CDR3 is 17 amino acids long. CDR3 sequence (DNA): TGTGCCAGCAGCCACGAGAGGCAGACTCAAATGAACACTGAAGCTTTCTTT. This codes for CASSHERQTQMNTEAFF.

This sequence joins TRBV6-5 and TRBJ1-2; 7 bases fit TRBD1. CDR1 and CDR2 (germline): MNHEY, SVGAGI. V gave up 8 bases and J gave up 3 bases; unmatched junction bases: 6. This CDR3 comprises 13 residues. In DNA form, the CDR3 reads TGTGCCAGCGGAAAGGGGGCTCACTATGGCTACACCTTC. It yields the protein CASGKGAHYGYTF.

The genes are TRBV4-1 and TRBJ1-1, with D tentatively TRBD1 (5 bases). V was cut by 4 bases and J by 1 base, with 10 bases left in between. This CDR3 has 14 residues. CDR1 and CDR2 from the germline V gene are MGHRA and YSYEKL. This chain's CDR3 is CASSLLTGNTEAFF. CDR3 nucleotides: TGCGCCAGCAGCCTCCTCACAGGGAACACTGAAGCTTTCTTT.

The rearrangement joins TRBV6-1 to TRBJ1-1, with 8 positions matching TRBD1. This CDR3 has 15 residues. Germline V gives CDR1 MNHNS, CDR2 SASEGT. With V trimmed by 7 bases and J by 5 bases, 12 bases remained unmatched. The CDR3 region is CASTSRTGLDTEAFF. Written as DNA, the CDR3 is TGTGCCAGCACCTCCCGGACAGGGCTCGATACTGAAGCTTTCTTT.

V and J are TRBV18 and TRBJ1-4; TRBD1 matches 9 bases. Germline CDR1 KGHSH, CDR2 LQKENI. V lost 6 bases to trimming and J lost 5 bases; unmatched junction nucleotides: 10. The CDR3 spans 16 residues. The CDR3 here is CASSLGQGGLNEKLFF. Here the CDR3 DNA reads TGTGCCAGCTCCCTGGGACAGGGAGGACTGAATGAAAAACTGTTTTTT.